This is a list of T cell receptor beta chains from one sample in a study of T cell clones after liver transplantation. Profiling relied on immunoSEQ multiplex PCR, and the TCRdb table lists in-frame clones only, not all of them. The table records over 70,000 clones, 75% to 90% of them present only once. The sequencing used CD4+ T cells from blood, collected 12 months after liver transplant. The receptors here all came from a human patient who received a liver transplant. Some T cells may arise from the graft donor. CDR3s include the opening cysteine and the closing phenylalanine or tryptophan.

J	V	CDR3
TRBJ2-6	TRBV10-1	CASSGDRAAGANVLTF
TRBJ2-5	TRBV7-9	CASSLSGRVPETQYF
TRBJ1-1	TRBV28	CASSLGGPNTEAFF
TRBJ1-4	TRBV5-5	CASSNSRTGREKLFF
TRBJ1-2	TRBV15	CATSPGQNYGYTF
TRBJ1-5	TRBV6-5	CASSPRGGNQPQHF
TRBJ2-5	TRBV7-8	CASSQGTSGPQETQYF
TRBJ2-1	TRBV5-5	CASSPRPAGNYNEQFF
TRBJ1-4	TRBV6-5	CASREGGAREKLFF
TRBJ2-1	TRBV6-5	CASSYSFGQGNEQFF
TRBJ1-5	TRBV10-3	CAISGGQGWNQPQHF
TRBJ1-2	TRBV28	CASSWLAGGMGGYTF
TRBJ2-2	TRBV6-5	CASRRVRTGELFF
TRBJ1-2	TRBV10-2	CASSLGARGGYTF
TRBJ2-2	TRBV18	CASHSSRGRAGDTGELFF
TRBJ2-1	TRBV5-1	CASSSLTSGPYNEQFF
TRBJ2-7	TRBV28	CASSPLGQGAYEQYF
TRBJ2-2	TRBV6-1	CASSATGAATGELFF
TRBJ2-2	TRBV11-2	CASSLGQGNTGELFF
TRBJ1-1	TRBV5-4	CASSFRDRGPRAFF
TRBJ1-5	TRBV28	CASRSSNQPQHF
TRBJ2-1	TRBV29-1	CSVEVPPGDEQFF
TRBJ2-1	TRBV2	CASREAGVSYNEQFF
TRBJ1-2	TRBV5-1	CASNPPGGYGYTF
TRBJ2-2	TRBV19	CASSIGTGWKTGELFF
TRBJ2-3	TRBV6-6	CASSYYREGDTQYF
TRBJ2-1	TRBV5-1	CASNKDVYNEQFF
TRBJ2-3	TRBV6-6	CASSPLAGGGDTQYF
TRBJ1-5	TRBV27	CASSQRGGNQPQHF
TRBJ2-5	TRBV2	CASSESVTQYF
TRBJ1-2	TRBV28	CASRDRAADGYTF
TRBJ1-3	TRBV18	CASSPQGVLSGNTIYF
TRBJ2-1	TRBV9	CASSYHSFSYNEQFF
TRBJ2-5	TRBV10-3	CAISGTAKETQYF
TRBJ1-5	TRBV27	CASRRGDQPQHF
TRBJ1-1	TRBV11-2	CASSLDQGLEAFF
TRBJ2-5	TRBV7-2	CASSVSGQETQYF
TRBJ2-1	TRBV27	CASSVKLVFPYNEQFF
TRBJ1-1	TRBV6-1	CASSVNRGRRTEAFF
TRBJ2-6	TRBV5-6	CASSLTAHSGANVLTF
TRBJ1-1	TRBV5-1	CASSRLDRGGLEAFF
TRBJ1-5	TRBV30	CAWGVGGTQPQHF
TRBJ2-3	TRBV27	CASSLSIGSTDTQYF